This T cell receptor (beta chain) stems from a study of spatial heterogeneity in lung cancer. TCRdb used MiXCR to reprocess the 5' RACE reads, holding one entry per CDR3 protein. The sample records about 120,000 distinct CDR3 sequences, 12% being singletons. The CDR3 totals 16 residues. Germline-derived CDR1 and CDR2 are SGHNT and YYREEE (reference sequence). Losses at the gene ends were 1 base for V and 5 bases for J; bases not matched to a gene: 11. Time point described: blood at routine non-recurrence follow-up after resection. Unsorted whole RNA from tumor, nontumor lung or frozen PBMC underwent sequencing.

The V call is TRBV5-4, the J call TRBJ2-5; TRBD1 matches at 7 bases. Specimen: PBMCs, collected at follow-up. The receptor's source is a male donor with early-stage non-small cell lung cancer. Here the CDR3 DNA reads TGTGCCAGCAGCTTGTTAGCAGGGGGTACTATGGAGACCCAGTACTTC. Translated: CASSLLAGGTMETQYF. Complete variable domain (other parts from reference TRBV5-4 and TRBJ2-5): ETGVTQSPTHLIKTRGQQVTLRCSSQSGHNTVSWYQQALGQGPQFIFQYYREEENGRGNFPPRFSGLQFPNYSSELNVNALELDDSALYLCASSLLAGGTMETQYFGPGTRLLVL.